This T cell receptor beta chain comes out of a study of Ad26.COV2.S vaccination and SARS-CoV-2 variants. Treatment reported: 15 to 20 received Ad26.COV2.S at low or high dose, single or two shots; a few received placebo; per-sample allocation not given. The samples date from day 63 after the first vaccine or placebo injection. Here immunoSEQ multiplex PCR was the method, and the copy in TCRdb shows in-frame clones only, minus some. Of a few hundred thousand clones in the sample, about 89% were seen once. CDR3 size: 16 residues. Trimming at V came to 3 bases and at J to 0 bases, leaving 3 bases not matched to a gene. Per germline, CDR1 KGHSH and CDR2 LQKENI.

This receptor was obtained from a person between 18 and 59 years old who received the Ad26.COV2.S COVID-19 vaccine or a placebo. The sequencing used peripheral blood, collected in a trial of Ad26.COV2.S vaccine versus placebo. J is TRBJ2-1 and V is TRBV18; 9 bases fit TRBD2. The CDR3 spells CASSPGTSYSYNEQFF. DNA for the CDR3: TGTGCCAGCTCACCTGGGACTAGCTACTCCTACAATGAGCAGTTCTTC.